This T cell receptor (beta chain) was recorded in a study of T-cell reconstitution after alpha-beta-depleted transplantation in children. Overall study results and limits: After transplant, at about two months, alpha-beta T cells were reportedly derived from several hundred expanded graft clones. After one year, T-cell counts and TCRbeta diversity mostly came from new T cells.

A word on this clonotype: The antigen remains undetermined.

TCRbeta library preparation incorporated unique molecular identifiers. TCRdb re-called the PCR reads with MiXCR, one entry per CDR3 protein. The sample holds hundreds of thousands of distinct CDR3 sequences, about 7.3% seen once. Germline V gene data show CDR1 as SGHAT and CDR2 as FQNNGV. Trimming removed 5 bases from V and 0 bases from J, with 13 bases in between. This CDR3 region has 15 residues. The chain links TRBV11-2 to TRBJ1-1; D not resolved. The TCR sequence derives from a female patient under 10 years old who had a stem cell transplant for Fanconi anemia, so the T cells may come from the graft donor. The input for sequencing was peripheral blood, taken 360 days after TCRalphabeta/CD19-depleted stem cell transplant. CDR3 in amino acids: CASSPFPGMNTEAFF. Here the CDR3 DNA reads TGTGCCAGCAGCCCCTTCCCGGGGATGAACACTGAAGCTTTCTTT. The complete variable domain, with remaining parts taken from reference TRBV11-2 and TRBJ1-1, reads EAGVAQSPRYKIIEKRQSVAFWCNPISGHATLYWYQQILGQGPKLLIQFQNNGVVDDSQLPKDRFSAERLKGVDSTLKIQPAKLEDSAVYLCASSPFPGMNTEAFFGQGTRLTVV.